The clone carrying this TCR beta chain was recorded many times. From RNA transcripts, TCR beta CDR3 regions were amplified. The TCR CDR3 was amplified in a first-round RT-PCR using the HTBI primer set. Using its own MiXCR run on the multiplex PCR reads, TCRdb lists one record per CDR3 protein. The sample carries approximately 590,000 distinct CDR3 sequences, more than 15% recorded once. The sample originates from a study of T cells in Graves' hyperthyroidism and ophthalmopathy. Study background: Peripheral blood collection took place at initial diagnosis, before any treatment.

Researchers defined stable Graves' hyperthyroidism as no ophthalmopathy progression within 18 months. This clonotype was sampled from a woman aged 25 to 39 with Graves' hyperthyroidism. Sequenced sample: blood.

Written as DNA, the CDR3 is TGTGCCAGCAGTTACCTAAAAGGGACAGGGGACAATGAGCAGTTCTTC. Amino acids: CASSYLKGTGDNEQFF. The chain couples TRBV6-6 to TRBJ2-1; 10 bases align to TRBD1. From germline, CDR1 is MNHNY and CDR2 SVGAGI (reference sequence). CDR3 length: 16 residues. V trimming: 2 bases; J trimming: 5 bases; junction bases outside the gene matches: 6.